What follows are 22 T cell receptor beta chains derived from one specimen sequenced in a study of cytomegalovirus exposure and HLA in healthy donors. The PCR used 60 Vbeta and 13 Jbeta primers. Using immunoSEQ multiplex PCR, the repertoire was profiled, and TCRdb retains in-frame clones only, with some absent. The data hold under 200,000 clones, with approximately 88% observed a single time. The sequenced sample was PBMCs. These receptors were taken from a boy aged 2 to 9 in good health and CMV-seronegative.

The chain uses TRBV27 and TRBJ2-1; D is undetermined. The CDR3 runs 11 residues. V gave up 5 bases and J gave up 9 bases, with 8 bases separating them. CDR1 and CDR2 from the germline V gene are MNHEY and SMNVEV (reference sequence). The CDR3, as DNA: TGTGCCAGCAGTGGAGTATGTGAGCAGTTCTTC. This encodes CASSGVCEQFF.

CDR3 region: CASSGTGTPYNEQFF. The CDR3 DNA is TGCGCCAGCAGCGGGACAGGGACTCCGTACAATGAGCAGTTCTTC. The chain is built from TRBV5-1 and TRBJ2-1; 9 bases align to TRBD1. Germline CDR1 reads SGHRS; CDR2 reads YFSETQ. The CDR3 is 15 amino acids. The V gene end was trimmed by 4 bases and the J gene end by 4 bases; junction bases not matched to a gene: 6.

The DNA for the CDR3 is TGCGCCAGCAGCCAAGGGTTCCGTGGCTCAACCTACGAGCAGTACTTC. This gives the protein CASSQGFRGSTYEQYF. The chain couples TRBV4-1 to TRBJ2-7; D gene ambiguous. The germline CDR1 and CDR2 sequences are MGHRA and YSYEKL. The CDR3 runs to 16 residues. V lost 1 base to trimming and J lost 2 bases, with 15 bases between them.

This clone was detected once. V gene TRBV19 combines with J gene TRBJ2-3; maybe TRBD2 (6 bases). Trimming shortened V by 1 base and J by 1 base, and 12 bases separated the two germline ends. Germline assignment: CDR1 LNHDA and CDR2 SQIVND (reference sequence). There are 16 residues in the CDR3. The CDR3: CASSIVPGSGTDTQYF. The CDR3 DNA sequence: TGTGCCAGTAGTATAGTTCCCGGGAGCGGCACAGATACGCAGTATTTT.

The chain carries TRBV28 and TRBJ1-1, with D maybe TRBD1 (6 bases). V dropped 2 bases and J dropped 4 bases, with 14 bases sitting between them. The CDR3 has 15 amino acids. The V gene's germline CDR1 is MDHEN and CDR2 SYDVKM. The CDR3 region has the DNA TGTGCCAGCAGTTTAGTACAGGGATTGGGCACTGAAGCTTTCTTT. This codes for CASSLVQGLGTEAFF.

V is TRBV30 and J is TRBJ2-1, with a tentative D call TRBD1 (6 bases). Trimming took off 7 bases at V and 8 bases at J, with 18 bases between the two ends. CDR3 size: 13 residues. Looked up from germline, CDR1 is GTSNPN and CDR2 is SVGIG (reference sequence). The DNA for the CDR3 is TGTGCCTCTGGACAGATAAATACAGATGAGCAGTTCTTC. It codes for CASGQINTDEQFF.

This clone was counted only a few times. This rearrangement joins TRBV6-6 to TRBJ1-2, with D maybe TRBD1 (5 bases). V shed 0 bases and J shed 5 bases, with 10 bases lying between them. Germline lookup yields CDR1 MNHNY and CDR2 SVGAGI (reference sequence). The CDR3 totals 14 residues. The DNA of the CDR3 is TGTGCCAGCAGTTACTCCCCAGGGAATTATGGCTACACCTTC. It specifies CASSYSPGNYGYTF.

The DNA for the CDR3 is TGCGCCAGCAGCTTTAAGGCAGGGGGGCGGGAGACCCAGTACTTC. Protein product: CASSFKAGGRETQYF. The chain employs TRBV5-1 and TRBJ2-5, with a possible D match to TRBD1 (7 bases). The V end lost 2 bases, the J end lost 5 bases, and 16 bases lay between the germline ends. Germline V CDR1 and CDR2: SGHRS, YFSETQ. The CDR3 has 15 residues.

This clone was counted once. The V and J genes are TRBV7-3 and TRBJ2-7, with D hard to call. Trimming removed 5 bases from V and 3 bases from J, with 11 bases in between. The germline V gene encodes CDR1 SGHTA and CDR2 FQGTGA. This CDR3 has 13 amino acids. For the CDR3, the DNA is TGTGCCAGCAGCGGTCCCCCTAGCTACGAGCAGTACTTC. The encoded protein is CASSGPPSYEQYF.

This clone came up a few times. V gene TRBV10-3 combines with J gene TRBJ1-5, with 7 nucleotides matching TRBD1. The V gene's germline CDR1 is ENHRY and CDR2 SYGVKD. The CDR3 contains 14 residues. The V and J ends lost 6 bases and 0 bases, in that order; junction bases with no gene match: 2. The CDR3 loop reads CAIRGDSSNQPQHF. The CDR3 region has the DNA TGTGCCATCAGAGGGGACAGTAGCAATCAGCCCCAGCATTTT.

CDR3 protein: CAWSEGQGPLYEQYF. The CDR3 coding sequence is TGTGCCTGGAGCGAGGGACAGGGGCCCCTCTACGAGCAGTACTTC. The rearrangement uses TRBV30 and TRBJ2-7, with 10 bases aligning to TRBD1. This CDR3 has 15 amino acids. Germline values: CDR1 GTSNPN, CDR2 SVGIG (reference sequence). With V trimmed by 3 bases and J by 3 bases, 8 bases remained unmatched.

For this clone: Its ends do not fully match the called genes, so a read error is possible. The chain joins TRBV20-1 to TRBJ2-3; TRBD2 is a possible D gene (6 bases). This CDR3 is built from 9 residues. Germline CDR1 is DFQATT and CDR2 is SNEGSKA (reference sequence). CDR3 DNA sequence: TGCAGTGCTAGGGAAGGGGAGGATTTT. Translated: CSAREGEDF.

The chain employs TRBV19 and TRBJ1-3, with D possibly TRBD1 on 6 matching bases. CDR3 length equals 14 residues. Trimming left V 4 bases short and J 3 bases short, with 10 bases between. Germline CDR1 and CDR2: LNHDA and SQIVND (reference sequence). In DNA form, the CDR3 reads TGTGCCAGTAGTAAAAGGACAGATGGAAACACCATATATTTT. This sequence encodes CASSKRTDGNTIYF.

In DNA form, the CDR3 reads TGCGCCAGCAGCTTGGCCGCGGGTAGCCAAGAGACCCAGTACTTC. Protein product: CASSLAAGSQETQYF. The chain carries TRBV5-1 and TRBJ2-5, with D possibly matching TRBD2 (5 bases). V was cut by 0 bases and J by 1 base, with 10 bases left in between. The CDR3 is made up of 15 amino acids. Per germline, CDR1 SGHRS and CDR2 YFSETQ.

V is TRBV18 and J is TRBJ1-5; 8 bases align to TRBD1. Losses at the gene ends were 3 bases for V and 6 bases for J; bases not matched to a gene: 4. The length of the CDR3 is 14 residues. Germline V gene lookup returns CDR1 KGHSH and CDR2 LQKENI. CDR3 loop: CASSPDRGSQPQHF. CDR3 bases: TGTGCCAGCTCACCTGACAGGGGCAGTCAGCCCCAGCATTTT.

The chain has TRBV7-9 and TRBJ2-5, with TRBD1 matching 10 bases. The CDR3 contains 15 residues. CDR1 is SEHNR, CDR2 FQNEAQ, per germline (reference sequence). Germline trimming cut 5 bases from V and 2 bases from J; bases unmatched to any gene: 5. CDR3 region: CASSAGTGVQETQYF. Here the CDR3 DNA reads TGTGCCAGCAGCGCCGGGACAGGGGTACAAGAGACCCAGTACTTC.

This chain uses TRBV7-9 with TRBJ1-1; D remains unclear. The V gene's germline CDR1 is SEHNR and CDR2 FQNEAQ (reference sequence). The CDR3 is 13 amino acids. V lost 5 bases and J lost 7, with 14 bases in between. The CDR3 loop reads CASSGDNTLEAFF. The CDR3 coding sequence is TGTGCCAGCAGCGGTGACAATACCCTTGAAGCTTTCTTT. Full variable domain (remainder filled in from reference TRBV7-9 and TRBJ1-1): DTGVSQNPRHKITKRGQNVTFRCDPISEHNRLYWYRQTLGQGPEFLTYFQNEAQLEKSRLLSDRFSAERPKGSFSTLEIQRTEQGDSAMYLCASSGDNTLEAFFGQGTRLTVV.

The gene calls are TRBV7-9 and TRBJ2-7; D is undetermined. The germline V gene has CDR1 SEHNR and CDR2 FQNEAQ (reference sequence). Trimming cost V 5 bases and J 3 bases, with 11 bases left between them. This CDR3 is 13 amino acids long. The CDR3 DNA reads TGTGCCAGCAGCACCAGTTCAAACTACGAGCAGTACTTC. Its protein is CASSTSSNYEQYF.

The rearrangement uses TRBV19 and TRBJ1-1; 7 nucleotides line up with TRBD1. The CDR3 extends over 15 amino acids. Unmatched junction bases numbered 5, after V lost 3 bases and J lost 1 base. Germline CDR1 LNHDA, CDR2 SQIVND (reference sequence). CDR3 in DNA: TGTGCCAGTAGTATCCCGCACAGGGGGAACACTGAAGCTTTCTTT. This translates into CASSIPHRGNTEAFF.

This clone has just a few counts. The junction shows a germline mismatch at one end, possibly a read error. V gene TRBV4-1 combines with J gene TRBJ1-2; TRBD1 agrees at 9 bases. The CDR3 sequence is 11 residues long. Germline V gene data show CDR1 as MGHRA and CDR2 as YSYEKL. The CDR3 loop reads CASSQDGQGNF. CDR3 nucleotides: TGCGCCAGCAGCCAAGACGGACAGGGGAATTTC.

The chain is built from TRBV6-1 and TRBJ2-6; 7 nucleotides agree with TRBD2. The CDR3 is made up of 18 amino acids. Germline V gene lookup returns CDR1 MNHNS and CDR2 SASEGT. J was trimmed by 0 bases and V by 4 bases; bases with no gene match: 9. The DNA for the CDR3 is TGTGCCAGCAGTGCAAAAGCGGGACCCTACTCTGGGGCCAACGTCCTGACTTTC. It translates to CASSAKAGPYSGANVLTF.

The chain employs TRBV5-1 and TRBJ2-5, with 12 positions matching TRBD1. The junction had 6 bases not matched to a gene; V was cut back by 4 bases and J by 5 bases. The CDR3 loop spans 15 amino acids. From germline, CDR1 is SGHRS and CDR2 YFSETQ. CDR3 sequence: CASSPEGQGAETQYF. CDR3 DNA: TGCGCCAGCAGCCCGGAGGGACAGGGGGCGGAGACCCAGTACTTC.